This is a list of T cell receptor beta chains from one sample in a study of blood T cell repertoires in COVID-19. The protocol was immunoSEQ multiplex PCR, while the TCRdb copy is restricted to in-frame clones and leaves out a portion. The sample carries approximately 200,000 clones, 80% to 90% recorded once. Sequenced: PBMCs or T cells enriched from blood (not recorded which). The receptors here all came from a man between 18 and 29 years old with acute COVID-19. CDR3s include the opening cysteine and the closing phenylalanine or tryptophan. The D gene is left open where the match is weak. Part of the rows lack a size; the others show once, few, many or a class for expanded clones.

>TRBJ1-1|TRBD1|TRBV18|.
TGTGCCAGCTCACCTCAGGGGGGCACTGAAGCTTTCTTT
CASSPQGGTEAFF
>TRBJ2-7|TRBD1|TRBV2|.
TGTGCCAGCAGAGCCGACAGGGACGAGCAGTACTTC
CASRADRDEQYF
>TRBJ1-2|TRBD1|TRBV4-1|.
TGCGCCAGCGGGCTCAGAGGGGGCGCGGAGGGCTACACCTTC
CASGLRGGAEGYTF
>TRBJ2-3|.|TRBV19|once
TGTGCCAGTAGTATAGGAGGCCAACCCCCCGATACGCAGTATTTT
CASSIGGQPPDTQYF
>TRBJ2-1|TRBD2|TRBV11-3|.
TGTGCCAGCAGCTTCAGCCTAGCGGGGTACAATGAGCAGTTCTTC
CASSFSLAGYNEQFF
>TRBJ2-5|TRBD2|TRBV20-1|.
TGCTGTAGCGGGAGTGGAGAGACCCAGTACTTC
CCSGSGETQYF
>TRBJ1-4|TRBD1|TRBV25-1|.
TGTGCCAGCAGTGAGCCAGGGGGCGCGGGGGAAAAACTGTTTTTT
CASSEPGGAGEKLFF
>TRBJ2-7|.|TRBV28|.
TGTGCCAGCAAGGCTAGTGTAGGCGAGCAGTACTTC
CASKASVGEQYF
>TRBJ1-1|.|TRBV27|.
TGTGCCAGCAGTTTAGGGCAGCAGAACACTGAAGCTTTCTTT
CASSLGQQNTEAFF
>TRBJ2-3|TRBD2|TRBV10-2|.
TGCGCCAGCAGTGAGTGGGCGGGAGAGACGACAGATACGCAGTATTTT
CASSEWAGETTDTQYF
>TRBJ1-6|TRBD1|TRBV5-1|.
TGCGCCAGCAGCTTGGGGGGACAGGGGACCCCTAATTCACCCCTCCACTTT
CASSLGGQGTPNSPLHF
>TRBJ2-7|TRBD2|TRBV20-1|.
TGCAGTGCTAGTAGACTAGCGGACCGCTACGAGCAGTACTTC
CSASRLADRYEQYF
>TRBJ1-1|.|TRBV30|.
TGTGCCTGGAGTAACAGGAGGAACACTGAAGCTTTCTTT
CAWSNRRNTEAFF
>TRBJ2-3|TRBD2|TRBV20-1|.
TGCAGTGCTAGTAATCCGGGAGGCCTCACAGATACGCAGTATTTT
CSASNPGGLTDTQYF
>TRBJ2-7|TRBD2|TRBV5-1|.
TGCGCCAGCAGCTCAGGGACTAGCGGGAGGGCCTACGAGCAGTACTTC
CASSSGTSGRAYEQYF
>TRBJ2-4|TRBD1|TRBV29-1|.
TGCAGCGTTCTACAGGGGGATAGCAAAAACATTCAGTACTTC
CSVLQGDSKNIQYF
>TRBJ2-7|.|TRBV5-4|.
TGTGCCAGCGCCTTGAGTTACGTCCCCTACGAGCAGTACTTC
CASALSYVPYEQYF
>TRBJ2-1|TRBD2|TRBV7-3|once
TGTGCCAGCAGCTCTCTAGCGGGAGGTTACAATGAGCAGTTCTTC
CASSSLAGGYNEQFF
>TRBJ2-5|TRBD2|TRBV5-5|.
TGTGCCAGCAGCTTGAAACTAGCGCAAGAGACCCAGTACTTC
CASSLKLAQETQYF
>TRBJ1-1|.|TRBV6-6|.
TGTGCCAGCATCGACGGGGTCCCTTTCTTT
CASIDGVPFF
>TRBJ2-1|TRBD2|TRBV7-3|.
TGTGCCAGCAGCTTACCAGCGGGAGTGGACAATGAGCAGTTCTTC
CASSLPAGVDNEQFF
>TRBJ2-7|.|TRBV27|.
TGTGCCAGCAGTTACCAGGAGGGGTACGAGCAGTACTTC
CASSYQEGYEQYF
>TRBJ2-3|TRBD2|TRBV25-1|.
TGTGCCAGCAGTGACAAGAGGGCGGGAGGGCCGGGCACAGATACGCAGTATTTT
CASSDKRAGGPGTDTQYF
>TRBJ2-2|TRBD2|TRBV11-2|.
TGTGCCAGCAGCCTTAGCGGGTTCAACACCGGGGAGCTGTTTTTT
CASSLSGFNTGELFF
>TRBJ2-7|TRBD1|TRBV4-1|.
TGCGCCAGCAGCCTGGACAGGGGCGCCTACGAGCAGTACTTC
CASSLDRGAYEQYF
>TRBJ2-1|TRBD1|TRBV5-1|.
TGCGCCAGCAGCTTGGTACAGGGGGTAAATGAGCAGTTCTTC
CASSLVQGVNEQFF
>TRBJ2-7|TRBD2|TRBV28|.
TGTGCCAGCAGGGGACTAGCGGGACTCTACGAGCAGTACTTC
CASRGLAGLYEQYF
>TRBJ1-2|.|TRBV5-6|.
TGTGCCAGCAGGCCGACGACAGTCCTCTATGGCTACACCTTC
CASRPTTVLYGYTF
>TRBJ2-3|.|TRBV11-3|once
TGTGCCAGCAGCTCCATCCTCGGGACTAGCACAGATACGCAGTATTTT
CASSSILGTSTDTQYF
>TRBJ2-2|.|TRBV7-9|.
TGTGCCAGCAGCTTAGTCTCTGGGGAGCTGTTTTTT
CASSLVSGELFF
>TRBJ1-2|.|TRBV28|.
TGTGCCAGCAGTTTACTGAGCAGGGGATATGGCTACACCTTC
CASSLLSRGYGYTF
>TRBJ1-2|.|TRBV3-1/TRBV3-2|.
TGTGCCAGCAGCCAAGACCTAAGGACAGAGTCCTATGGCTACACCTTC
CASSQDLRTESYGYTF
>TRBJ1-2|.|TRBV6-2/TRBV6-3|.
TGTGCCAGCAGTTGCCCTAACTGCTATGGCTACACCTTC
CASSCPNCYGYTF
>TRBJ1-1|.|TRBV10-3|once
TGTGCCATCACGGGTCGGGTGAACACTGAAGCTTTCTTT
CAITGRVNTEAFF